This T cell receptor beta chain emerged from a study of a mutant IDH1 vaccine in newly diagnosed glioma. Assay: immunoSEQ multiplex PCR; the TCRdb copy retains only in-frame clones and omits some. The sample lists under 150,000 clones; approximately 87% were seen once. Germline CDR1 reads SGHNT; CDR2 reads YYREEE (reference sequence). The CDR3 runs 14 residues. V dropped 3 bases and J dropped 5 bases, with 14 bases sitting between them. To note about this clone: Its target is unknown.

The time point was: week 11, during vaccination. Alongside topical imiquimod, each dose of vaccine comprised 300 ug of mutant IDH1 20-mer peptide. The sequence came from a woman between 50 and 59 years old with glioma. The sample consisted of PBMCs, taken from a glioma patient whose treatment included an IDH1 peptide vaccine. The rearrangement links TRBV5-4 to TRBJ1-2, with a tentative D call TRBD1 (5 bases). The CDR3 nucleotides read TGTGCCAGCAGCTCCCGGGACCGCGCATATGGCTACACCTTC. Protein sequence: CASSSRDRAYGYTF.